Described below is a single T cell receptor beta chain sequence and its context. It has no known antigen specificity. No much larger clone exists at a distance of one base, and base qualities are not known. The entry originates in a study of T cell changes during pregnancy in multiple sclerosis (dated by TCRdb to about 2019). The study in broad terms: In women with multiple sclerosis, the researchers looked at how the T cell repertoire shifted as pregnancy progressed.

The protocol used for the library was the immunoSEQ multiplex PCR assay. Imported from immuneACCESS, the table was reduced by TCRdb to in-frame sequences with V and J called. These copies leave out some clones; in studies compared against another copy, an unresolved V gene accounts for under half, and the cause of the remainder is not known. The sample table records around 30,000 clones; approximately 86% of these occur just once. Roughly 10% of the sample goes to the ten largest clones. V is trimmed back by 1 base and J by 0 bases, and the junction contains 0 bases that no gene match accounts for. Based on the germline V gene, the CDR1 and CDR2 sequences are SGDLS and YYNGEE. From its cysteine to its phenylalanine, the CDR3 spans 15 amino acids. The retained sequence is limited to the CDR3, 45 bases, with the frame set at the first base.

The source was CD8+ T cells from peripheral blood mononuclear cells, collected in the first trimester of pregnancy. The rearrangement combines TRBV9 with TRBJ2-1; 8 middle bases align to TRBD1. This TCR came from a female donor with multiple sclerosis, enrolled in a pregnancy study. The CDR3 here reads CASSVTGGSYNEQFF. The DNA is TGTGCCAGCAGCGTAACAGGGGGCTCCTACAATGAGCAGTTCTTC.